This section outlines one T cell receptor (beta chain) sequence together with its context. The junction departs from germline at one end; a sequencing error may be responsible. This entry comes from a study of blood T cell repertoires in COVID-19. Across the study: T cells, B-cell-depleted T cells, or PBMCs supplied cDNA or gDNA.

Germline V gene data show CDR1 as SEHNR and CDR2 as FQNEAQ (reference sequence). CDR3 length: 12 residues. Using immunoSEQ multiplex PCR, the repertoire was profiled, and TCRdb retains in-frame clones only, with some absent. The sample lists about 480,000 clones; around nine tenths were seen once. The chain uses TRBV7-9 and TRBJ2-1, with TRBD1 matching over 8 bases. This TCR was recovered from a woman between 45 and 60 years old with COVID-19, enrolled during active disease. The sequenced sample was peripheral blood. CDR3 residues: CASSWEAQGAIF. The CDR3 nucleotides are TGTGCCAGCAGCTGGGAAGCCCAGGGGGCGATCTTC.